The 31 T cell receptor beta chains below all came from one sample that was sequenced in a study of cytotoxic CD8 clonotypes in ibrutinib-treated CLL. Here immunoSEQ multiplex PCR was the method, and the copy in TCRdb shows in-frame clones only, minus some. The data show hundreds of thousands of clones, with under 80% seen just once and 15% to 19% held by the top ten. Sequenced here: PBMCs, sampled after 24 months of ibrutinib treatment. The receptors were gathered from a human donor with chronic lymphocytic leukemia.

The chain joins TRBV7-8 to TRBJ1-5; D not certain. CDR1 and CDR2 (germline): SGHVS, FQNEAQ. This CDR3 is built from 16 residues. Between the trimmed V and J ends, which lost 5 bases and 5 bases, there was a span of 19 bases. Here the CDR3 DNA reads TGTGCCAGCAGCCCTATCAGCGCGGGGTCGGATCAGCCCCAGCATTTT. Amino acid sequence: CASSPISAGSDQPQHF.

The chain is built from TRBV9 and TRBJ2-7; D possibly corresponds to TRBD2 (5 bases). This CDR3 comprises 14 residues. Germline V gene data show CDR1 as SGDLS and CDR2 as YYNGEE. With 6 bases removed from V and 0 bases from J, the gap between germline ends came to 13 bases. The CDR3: CASTTGKSSYEQYF. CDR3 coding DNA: TGTGCCAGCACCACCGGGAAGAGCTCCTACGAGCAGTACTTC.

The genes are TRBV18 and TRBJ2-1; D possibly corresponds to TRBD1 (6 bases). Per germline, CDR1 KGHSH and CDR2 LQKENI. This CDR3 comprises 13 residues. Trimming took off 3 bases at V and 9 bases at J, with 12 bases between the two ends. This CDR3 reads CASSPQGSGEQFF. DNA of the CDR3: TGTGCCAGCTCACCCCAGGGGTCGGGTGAGCAGTTCTTC.

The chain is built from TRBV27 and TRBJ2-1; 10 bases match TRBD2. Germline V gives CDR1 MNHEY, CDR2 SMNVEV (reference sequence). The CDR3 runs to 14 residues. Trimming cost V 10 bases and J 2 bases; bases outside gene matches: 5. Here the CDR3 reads CATSGLAAYNEQFF. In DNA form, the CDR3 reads TGTGCCACCTCCGGACTAGCGGCCTACAATGAGCAGTTCTTC.

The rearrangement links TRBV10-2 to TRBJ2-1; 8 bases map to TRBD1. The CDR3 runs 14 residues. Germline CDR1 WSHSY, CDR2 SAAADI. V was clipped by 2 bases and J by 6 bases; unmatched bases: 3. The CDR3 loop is CASSEQGALNEQFF. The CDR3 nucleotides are TGCGCCAGCAGTGAGCAGGGGGCCCTCAATGAGCAGTTCTTC.

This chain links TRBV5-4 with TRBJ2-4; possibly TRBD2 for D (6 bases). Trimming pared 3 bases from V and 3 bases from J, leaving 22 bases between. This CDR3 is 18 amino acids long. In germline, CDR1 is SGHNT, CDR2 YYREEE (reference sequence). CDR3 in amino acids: CASSSSASPYRDKNIQYF. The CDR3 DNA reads TGTGCCAGCAGCTCTAGCGCTAGCCCTTATAGGGACAAAAACATTCAGTACTTC.

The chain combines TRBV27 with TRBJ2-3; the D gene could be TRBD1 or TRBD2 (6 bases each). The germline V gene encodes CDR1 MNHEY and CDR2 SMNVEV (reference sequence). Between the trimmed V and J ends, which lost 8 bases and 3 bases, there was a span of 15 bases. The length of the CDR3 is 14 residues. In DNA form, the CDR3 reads TGTGCCAGCGATCCGGGGGCTGGAACAGATACGCAGTATTTT. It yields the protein CASDPGAGTDTQYF.

Written as DNA, the CDR3 is TGCAGCGTTGTTTATCAGGGGGTAGGCTACACCTTC. Translating gives CSVVYQGVGYTF. The chain carries TRBV29-1 and TRBJ1-2, with 7 nucleotides matching TRBD1. CDR1 SQVTM and CDR2 ANQGSEA come from the germline V gene. With 4 bases clipped from V and 8 bases from J, the junction kept 7 bases outside the gene matches. CDR3 length: 12 residues.

CDR3 sequence (DNA): TGCGCCAGCAGCCAAGATATAACGGCGCACTACGAGCAGTACTTC. Translation gives CASSQDITAHYEQYF. The rearrangement uses TRBV4-3 and TRBJ2-7, with D uncertain. Germline CDR1 is LGHNA and CDR2 is YSLEER. The CDR3 contains 15 residues. Trimming removed 0 bases from V and 3 bases from J, with 12 bases in between.

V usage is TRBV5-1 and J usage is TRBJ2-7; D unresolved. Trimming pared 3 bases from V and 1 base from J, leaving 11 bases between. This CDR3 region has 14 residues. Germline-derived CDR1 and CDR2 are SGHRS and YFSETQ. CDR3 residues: CASSSDGVSYEQYF. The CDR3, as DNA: TGCGCCAGCAGCTCTGATGGGGTATCCTACGAGCAGTACTTC.

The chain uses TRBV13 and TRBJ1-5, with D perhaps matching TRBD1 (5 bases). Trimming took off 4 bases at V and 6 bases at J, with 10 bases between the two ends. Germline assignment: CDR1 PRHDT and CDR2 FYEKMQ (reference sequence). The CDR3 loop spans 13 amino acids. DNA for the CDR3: TGTGCCAGCAGCTGGGGGGTCGGTCAGCCCCAGCATTTT. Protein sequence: CASSWGVGQPQHF.

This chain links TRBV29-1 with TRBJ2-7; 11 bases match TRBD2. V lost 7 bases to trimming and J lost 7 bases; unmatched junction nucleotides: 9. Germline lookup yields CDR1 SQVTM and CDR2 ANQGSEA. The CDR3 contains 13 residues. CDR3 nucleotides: TGCAGCGGCCTGACTAGCGGGACTGGTGAGCAGTACTTC. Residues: CSGLTSGTGEQYF.

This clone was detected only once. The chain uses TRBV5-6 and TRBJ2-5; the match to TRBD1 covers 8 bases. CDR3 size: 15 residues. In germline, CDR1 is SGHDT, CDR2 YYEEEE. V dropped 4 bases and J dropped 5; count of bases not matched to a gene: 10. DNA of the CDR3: TGTGCCAGCAGCCCCGAGACAGGGGCAGGGGAGACCCAGTACTTC. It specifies CASSPETGAGETQYF.

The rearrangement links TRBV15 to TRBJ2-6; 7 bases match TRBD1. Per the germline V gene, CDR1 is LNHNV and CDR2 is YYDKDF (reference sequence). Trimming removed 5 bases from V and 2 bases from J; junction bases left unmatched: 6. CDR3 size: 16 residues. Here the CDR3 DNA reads TGTGCCACCAGCGGACACAGGGGCACTGGGGCCAACGTCCTGACTTTC. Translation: CATSGHRGTGANVLTF.

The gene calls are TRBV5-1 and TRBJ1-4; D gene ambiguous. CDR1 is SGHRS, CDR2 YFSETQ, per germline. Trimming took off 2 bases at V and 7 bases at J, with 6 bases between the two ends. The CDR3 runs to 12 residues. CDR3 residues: CASSFSGEKLFF. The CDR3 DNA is TGCGCCAGCAGCTTTTCAGGTGAAAAACTGTTTTTT.

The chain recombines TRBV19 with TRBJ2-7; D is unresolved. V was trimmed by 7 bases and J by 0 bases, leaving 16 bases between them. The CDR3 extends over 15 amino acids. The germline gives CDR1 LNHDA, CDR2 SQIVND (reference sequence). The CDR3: CASTPAGRSSYEQYF. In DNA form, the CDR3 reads TGTGCCAGTACCCCGGCTGGCAGGAGCTCCTACGAGCAGTACTTC.

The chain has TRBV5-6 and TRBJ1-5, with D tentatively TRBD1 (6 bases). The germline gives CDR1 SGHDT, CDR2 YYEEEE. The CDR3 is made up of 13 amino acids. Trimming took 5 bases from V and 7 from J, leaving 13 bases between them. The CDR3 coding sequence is TGTGCCAGCAGTAGGGGGACCGAGCAGCCCCAGCATTTT. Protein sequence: CASSRGTEQPQHF.

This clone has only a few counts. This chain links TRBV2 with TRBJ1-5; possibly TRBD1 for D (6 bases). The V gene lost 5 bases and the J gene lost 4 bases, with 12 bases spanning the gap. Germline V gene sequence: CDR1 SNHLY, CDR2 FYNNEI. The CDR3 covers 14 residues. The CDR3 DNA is TGTGCCAGCAGTCCTGGGACAAGAAATCAGCCCCAGCATTTT. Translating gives CASSPGTRNQPQHF.

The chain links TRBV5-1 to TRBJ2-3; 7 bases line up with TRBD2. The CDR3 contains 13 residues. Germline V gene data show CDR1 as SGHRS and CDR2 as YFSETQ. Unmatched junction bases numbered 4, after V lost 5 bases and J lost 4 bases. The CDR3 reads CASRREPPDTQYF. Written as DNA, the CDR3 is TGCGCCAGCAGGCGGGAGCCCCCAGATACGCAGTATTTT.

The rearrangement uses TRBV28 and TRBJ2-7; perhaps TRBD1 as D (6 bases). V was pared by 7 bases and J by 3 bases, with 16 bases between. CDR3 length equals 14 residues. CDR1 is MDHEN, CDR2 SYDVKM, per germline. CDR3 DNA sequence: TGTGCCAGCATAGGGCAGACAGGTAACTACGAGCAGTACTTC. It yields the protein CASIGQTGNYEQYF.

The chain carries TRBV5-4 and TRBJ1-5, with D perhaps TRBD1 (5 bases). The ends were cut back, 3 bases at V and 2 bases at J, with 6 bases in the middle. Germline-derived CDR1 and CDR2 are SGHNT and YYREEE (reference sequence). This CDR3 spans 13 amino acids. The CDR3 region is CASSWGGNQPQHF. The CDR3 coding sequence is TGTGCCAGCAGCTGGGGCGGCAATCAGCCCCAGCATTTT.

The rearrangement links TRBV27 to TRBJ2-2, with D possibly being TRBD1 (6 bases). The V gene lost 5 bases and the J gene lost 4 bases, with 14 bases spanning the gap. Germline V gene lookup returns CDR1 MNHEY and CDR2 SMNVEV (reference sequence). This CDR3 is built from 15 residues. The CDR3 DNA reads TGTGCCAGCAGTCCACAGGGATTGGGCACCGGGGAGCTGTTTTTT. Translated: CASSPQGLGTGELFF.

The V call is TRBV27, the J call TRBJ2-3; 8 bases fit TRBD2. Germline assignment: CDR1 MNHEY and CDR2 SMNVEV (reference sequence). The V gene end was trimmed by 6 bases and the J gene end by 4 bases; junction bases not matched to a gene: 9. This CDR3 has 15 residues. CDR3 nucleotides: TGTGCCAGCAGCCCCTGGCGGGAGGTGCCAGATACGCAGTATTTT. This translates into CASSPWREVPDTQYF.

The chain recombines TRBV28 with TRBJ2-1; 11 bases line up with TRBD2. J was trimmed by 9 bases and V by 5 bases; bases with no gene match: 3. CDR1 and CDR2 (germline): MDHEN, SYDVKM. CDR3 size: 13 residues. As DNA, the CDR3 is TGTGCCAGCAGTCCACTAGCGGGAGTTGAGCAGTTCTTC. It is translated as CASSPLAGVEQFF.

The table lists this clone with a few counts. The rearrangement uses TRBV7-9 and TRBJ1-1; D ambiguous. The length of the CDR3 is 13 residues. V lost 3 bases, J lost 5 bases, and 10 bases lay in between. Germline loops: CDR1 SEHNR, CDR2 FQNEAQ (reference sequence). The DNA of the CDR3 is TGTGCCAGCAGCTTGAGTCGTGAGACTGAAGCTTTCTTT. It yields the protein CASSLSRETEAFF.

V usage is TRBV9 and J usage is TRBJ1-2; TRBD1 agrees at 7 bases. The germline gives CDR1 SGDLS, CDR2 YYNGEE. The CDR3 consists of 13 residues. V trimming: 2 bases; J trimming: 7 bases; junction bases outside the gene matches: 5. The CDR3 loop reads CASSVQGGSGYTF. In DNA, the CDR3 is TGTGCCAGCAGCGTCCAGGGGGGGTCTGGCTACACCTTC. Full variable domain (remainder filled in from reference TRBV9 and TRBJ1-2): DSGVTQTPKHLITATGQRVTLRCSPRSGDLSVYWYQQSLDQGLQFLIQYYNGEERAKGNILERFSAQQFPDLHSELNLSSLELGDSALYFCASSVQGGSGYTFGSGTRLTVV.

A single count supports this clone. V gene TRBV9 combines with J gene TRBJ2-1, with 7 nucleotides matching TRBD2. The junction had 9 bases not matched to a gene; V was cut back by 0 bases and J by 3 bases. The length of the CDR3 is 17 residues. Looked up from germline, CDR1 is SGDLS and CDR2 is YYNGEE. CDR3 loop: CASSVGIGASGYNEQFF. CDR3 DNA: TGTGCCAGCAGCGTAGGTATTGGGGCTAGCGGCTACAATGAGCAGTTCTTC.

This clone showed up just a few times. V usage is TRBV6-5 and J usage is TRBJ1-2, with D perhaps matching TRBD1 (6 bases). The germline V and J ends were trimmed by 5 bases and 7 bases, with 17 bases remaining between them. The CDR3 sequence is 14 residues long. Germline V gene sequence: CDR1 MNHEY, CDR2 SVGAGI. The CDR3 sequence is CASSLWGARSGYTF. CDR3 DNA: TGTGCCAGCAGTCTATGGGGGGCCCGGAGTGGCTACACCTTC.

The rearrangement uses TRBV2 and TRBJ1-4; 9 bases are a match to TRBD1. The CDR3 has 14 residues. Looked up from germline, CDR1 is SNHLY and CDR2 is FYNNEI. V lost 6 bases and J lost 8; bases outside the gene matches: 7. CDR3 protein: CASRHRDRDEKLFF. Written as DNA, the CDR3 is TGTGCCAGCAGGCACCGGGACAGGGACGAAAAACTGTTTTTT.

This CDR3 reads CASSLVVNSYNEQFF. For the CDR3, the DNA is TGCGCCAGCAGCTTGGTGGTAAACTCCTACAATGAGCAGTTCTTC. The V call is TRBV5-1, the J call TRBJ2-1; the D is unclear. The CDR3 runs 15 residues. The V gene lost 0 bases and the J gene lost 0 bases, with 7 bases spanning the gap. Germline CDR1 reads SGHRS; CDR2 reads YFSETQ.

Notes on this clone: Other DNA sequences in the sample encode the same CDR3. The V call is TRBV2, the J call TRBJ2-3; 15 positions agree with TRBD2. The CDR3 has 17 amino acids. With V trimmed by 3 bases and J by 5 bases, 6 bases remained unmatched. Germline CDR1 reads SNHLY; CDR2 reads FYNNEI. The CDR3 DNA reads TGTGCCAGCAGTGAGGGACTAGCGGGAGGATGGGGAGATACGCAGTATTTT. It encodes CASSEGLAGGWGDTQYF.